The clone carrying this T cell receptor beta chain was observed once. Germline CDR1 reads KGHSH; CDR2 reads LQKENI. V dropped 3 bases and J dropped 2; count of bases not matched to a gene: 10. CDR3 length equals 16 residues. The data were taken from a study of blood T cell repertoires in COVID-19. In the study's own analysis: Amplification of reference gene primers was used by the study to estimate nucleated cell counts. Assay: immunoSEQ multiplex PCR; the TCRdb copy retains only in-frame clones and omits some. V, J and clone size are taken as reported in that table, and D and trimming were inferred from the DNA itself. The repertoire holds about 24,000 clones, with around 86% as singletons.

Specimen: peripheral blood. The origin of this receptor is a human donor with active COVID-19. The donor label of this sample is uncertain. The chain links TRBV18 to TRBJ2-7; TRBD2 matches 7 bases. Here the CDR3 reads CASSPRGQGGPYEQYF. CDR3 DNA: TGTGCCAGCTCACCGAGGGGCCAGGGAGGGCCCTACGAGCAGTACTTC.